This T cell receptor beta chain derives from a study of Graves' ophthalmopathy and Graves' hyperthyroidism listed by TCRdb under 2018. About the study as a whole: Peripheral blood samples were taken at the time of initial diagnosis, before any treatment was given. Once sampling was done, hyperthyroidism patients were given methimazole at a starting dose of 30 mg daily, while ophthalmopathy patients were given high-dose intravenous methylprednisolone. In total, around 130 blood samples were TCR-sequenced: approximately 40 ophthalmopathy, some 80 hyperthyroidism and about 17 hyperthyroidism-to-ophthalmopathy patients. An independent validation cohort comprised 18 hyperthyroidism patients and over 15 patients who later progressed from hyperthyroidism to ophthalmopathy. The 100 or so discovery patients were randomly split 7:3 into training and test sets. To tell Graves' ophthalmopathy apart from Graves' hyperthyroidism, and to predict which patients would progress to ophthalmopathy, the study relied on TCR beta repertoire signatures. To explore V-J signatures distinguishing ophthalmopathy from hyperthyroidism, a discovery set of about a hundred patients (fewer than 45 ophthalmopathy, 55 to 60 stable hyperthyroidism) was enrolled. In about six hyperthyroidism patients, the T-cell repertoires found in thyroid tissue were compared with those found in blood.

Study-wide findings and limitations: No statistical method was used to set the sample size in advance, and the investigators knew which group each participant was assigned to. Ophthalmopathy was separated from stable hyperthyroidism by the 13-signature model with roughly 90% sensitivity and about 81% specificity in cross-validation and with 80%/75% in the test set. In validation, the model predicted ophthalmopathy progression with 70.59% sensitivity and around 72% specificity; more than ten predicted patients were CT-confirmed with GO in a median of approximately six months. Most expanded thyroid clonotypes with frequency above 0.001 were also detected in blood, suggesting blood repertoires may reflect the thyroid immune response.

This clonotype was detected ten times or more. The antigen it binds to is not known. Per-base quality was not reported, and no clone a single base away is much larger than it. Ophthalmopathy patients had moderately to severely active disease, Clinical Activity Score of at least 3, NOSPECS grade of at least 4, and disease duration under 3 months. Patients with other autoimmune diseases, uncontrolled infections, pregnancy or lactation were excluded. Clinical symptoms, serum thyroxine, TRAb, thyroid ultrasound and orbital computed tomography formed the basis of the diagnosis. Ficoll-Paque density gradient centrifugation was used to isolate PBMCs from about 9.4 ml of fresh peripheral blood. Total RNA was extracted using Trizol reagent, and RNA quality was checked on an Agilent 2100 Bioanalyzer. Reading the germline V gene gives CDR1 MNHNS and CDR2 SASEGT. The CDR3 starts with the cysteine, ends with the phenylalanine, and has 15 residues. Only the CDR3 region is kept as DNA, spanning 45 bases read in frame from base 1. V is clipped by 6 bases and J by 0 bases, and the sequence between their germline boundaries is 14 bases long.

For repertoire sequencing, TCR beta CDR3 regions were amplified from RNA transcripts. HTBI primers and the Qiagen OneStep RT-PCR kit were used in a first-round RT-PCR, which was followed by a second-round multiplex PCR, size selection and purification. Libraries were sequenced paired-end with 100 bp reads on an Illumina HiSeq2000. The paper's processing steps were these. SOAPnuke was used to process the reads, throwing out any read that had adapters, had uncalled bases, had a mean Phred below 15, or lacked an exact constant-primer or identifier match. High-quality paired reads were merged with COPE v1.2.5. Unique nucleotide sequences were defined as clonotypes and aligned to IMGT TRB V, D and J references using MiTCR v1.1. The analysis was limited to V-J combinations with a frequency above 0.0001, which together covered 99.2% of repertoires. A TCR clonal expansion and chaos score per V-J combination was defined as the ratio of F50 clonal expansion to chaos observed in the TCRdist matrix. Welch's t-statistics and random forest were used to reduce features to about a dozen V-J combinations, which were fed into a naive Bayes classifier. Thyroid-blood repertoire similarity was quantified with the Morisita-Horn index. TCRdb trimmed the raw reads at Q25, called clones with MiXCR and kept productive beta chains. Identical CDR3 protein sequences are pooled into one entry, listed with their most common genes and DNA. TCRdb assigned the V and J calls; the authors' analysis was not used. In this sample the table shows nearly 400,000 distinct CDR3 sequences, approximately 16% of which occur a single time. Roughly 1.5% of the sample comes from the top ten.

This clonotype originated in a woman between 18 and 29 years old with Graves' ophthalmopathy. Donor details come from another sample of the same person, matched by shared clones. Sequenced input: peripheral blood. The chain is assembled from TRBV6-1 and TRBJ1-1; the best D guess is TRBD1, with 6 bases matching. The CDR3 here reads CASRTTGNVNTEAFF. Read as DNA, the sequence is TGTGCCAGCAGAACAACAGGGAATGTGAACACTGAAGCTTTCTTT.